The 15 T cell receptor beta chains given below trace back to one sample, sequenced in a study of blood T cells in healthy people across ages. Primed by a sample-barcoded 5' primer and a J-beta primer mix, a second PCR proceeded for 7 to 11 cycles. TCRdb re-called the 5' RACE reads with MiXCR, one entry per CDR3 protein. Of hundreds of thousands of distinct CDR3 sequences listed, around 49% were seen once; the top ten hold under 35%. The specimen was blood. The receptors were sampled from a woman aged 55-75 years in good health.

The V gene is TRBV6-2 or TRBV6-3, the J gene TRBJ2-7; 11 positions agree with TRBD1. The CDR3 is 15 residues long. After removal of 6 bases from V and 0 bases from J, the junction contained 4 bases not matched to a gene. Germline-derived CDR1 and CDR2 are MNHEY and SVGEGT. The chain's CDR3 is CASRRGTGGSYEQYF. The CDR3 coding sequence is TGTGCCAGCAGACGGGGGACAGGGGGCTCCTACGAGCAGTACTTC.

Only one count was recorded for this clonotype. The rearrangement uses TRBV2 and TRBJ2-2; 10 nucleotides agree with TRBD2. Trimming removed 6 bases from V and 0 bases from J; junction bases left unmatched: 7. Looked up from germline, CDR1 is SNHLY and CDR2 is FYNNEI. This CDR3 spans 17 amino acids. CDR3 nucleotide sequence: TGTGCCAGCAGCTCCTTCGGACTAGCGGCGAACACCGGGGAGCTGTTTTTT. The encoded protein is CASSSFGLAANTGELFF.

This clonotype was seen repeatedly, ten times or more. CDR3 amino acids: CSAIQGSYEQYF. The CDR3 DNA follows: TGCAGTGCCATACAGGGCTCCTACGAGCAGTACTTC. The chain couples TRBV20-1 to TRBJ2-7; tentative D call: TRBD1 (6 bases). CDR3 length: 12 amino acids. Trimming removed 6 bases at V and 0 bases at J, with 9 bases between. Germline V gives CDR1 DFQATT, CDR2 SNEGSKA (reference sequence).

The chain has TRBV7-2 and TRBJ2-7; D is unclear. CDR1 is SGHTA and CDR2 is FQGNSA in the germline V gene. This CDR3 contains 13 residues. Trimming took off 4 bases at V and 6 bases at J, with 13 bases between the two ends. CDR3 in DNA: TGTGCCAGCAGCTCAAGGACGGGCCGCGAGCAGTACTTC. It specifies CASSSRTGREQYF. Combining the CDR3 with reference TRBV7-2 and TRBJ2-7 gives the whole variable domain GAGVSQSPSNKVTEKGKDVELRCDPISGHTALYWYRQSLGQGLEFLIYFQGNSAPDKSGLPSDRFSAERTGGSVSTLTIQRTQQEDSAVYLCASSSRTGREQYFGPGTRLTVT.

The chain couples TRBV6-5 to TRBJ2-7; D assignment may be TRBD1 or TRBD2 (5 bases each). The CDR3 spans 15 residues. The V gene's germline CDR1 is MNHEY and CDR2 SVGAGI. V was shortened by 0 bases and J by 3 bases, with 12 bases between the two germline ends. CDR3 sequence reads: CASSYSESGGYEQYF. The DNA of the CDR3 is TGTGCCAGCAGTTACTCAGAATCTGGGGGCTACGAGCAGTACTTC.

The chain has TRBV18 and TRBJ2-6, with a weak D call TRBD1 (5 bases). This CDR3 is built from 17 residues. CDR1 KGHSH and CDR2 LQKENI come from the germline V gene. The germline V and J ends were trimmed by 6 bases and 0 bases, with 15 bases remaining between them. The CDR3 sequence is CASSPAGFRSGANVLTF. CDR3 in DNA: TGTGCCAGCTCCCCGGCAGGGTTTCGCTCTGGGGCCAACGTCCTGACTTTC.

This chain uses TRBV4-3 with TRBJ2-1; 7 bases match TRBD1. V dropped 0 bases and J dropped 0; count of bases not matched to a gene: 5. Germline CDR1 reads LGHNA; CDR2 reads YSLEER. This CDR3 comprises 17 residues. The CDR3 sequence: CASSQDRDSYSYNEQFF. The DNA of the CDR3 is TGCGCCAGCAGCCAAGATAGGGACAGTTACTCCTACAATGAGCAGTTCTTC.

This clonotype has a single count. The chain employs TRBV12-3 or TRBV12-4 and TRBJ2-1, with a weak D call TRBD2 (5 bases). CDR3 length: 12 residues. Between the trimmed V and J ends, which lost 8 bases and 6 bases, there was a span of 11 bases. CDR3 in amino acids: CASRTGFNEQFF. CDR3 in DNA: TGTGCCAGCCGTACGGGGTTCAATGAGCAGTTCTTC.

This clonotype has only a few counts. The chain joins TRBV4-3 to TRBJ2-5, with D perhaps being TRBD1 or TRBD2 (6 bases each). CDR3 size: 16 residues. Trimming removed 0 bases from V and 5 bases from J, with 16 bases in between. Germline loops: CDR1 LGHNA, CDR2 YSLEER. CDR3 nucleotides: TGCGCCAGCAGCCAAGATGTGGGGGGCGAAGGGGAGACCCAGTACTTC. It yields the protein CASSQDVGGEGETQYF.

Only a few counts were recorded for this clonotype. CDR3 bases: TGTGCCAGCAGTTATGGGGCAGGCAAAAACATTCAGTACTTC. Protein sequence: CASSYGAGKNIQYF. The rearrangement joins TRBV6-5 to TRBJ2-5, with a possible D match to TRBD1 (5 bases). The J call may be incorrect, as the DNA end agrees better with TRBJ2-4. From germline, CDR1 is MNHEY and CDR2 SVGAGI. This CDR3 spans 14 amino acids.

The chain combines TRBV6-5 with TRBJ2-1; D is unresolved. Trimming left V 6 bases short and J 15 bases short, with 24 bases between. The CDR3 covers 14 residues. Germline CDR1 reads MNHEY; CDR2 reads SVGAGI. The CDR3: CASSPSPKPKSWFF. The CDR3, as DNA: TGTGCCAGCAGCCCATCCCCTAAACCAAAGAGTTGGTTCTTC.

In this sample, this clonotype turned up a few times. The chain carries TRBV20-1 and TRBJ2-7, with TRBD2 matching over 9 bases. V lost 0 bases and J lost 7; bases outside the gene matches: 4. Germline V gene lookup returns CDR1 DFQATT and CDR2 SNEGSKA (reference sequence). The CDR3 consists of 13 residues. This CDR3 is CSARDSGREEQYF. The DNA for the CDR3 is TGCAGTGCTAGAGATAGCGGGAGAGAGGAGCAGTACTTC.

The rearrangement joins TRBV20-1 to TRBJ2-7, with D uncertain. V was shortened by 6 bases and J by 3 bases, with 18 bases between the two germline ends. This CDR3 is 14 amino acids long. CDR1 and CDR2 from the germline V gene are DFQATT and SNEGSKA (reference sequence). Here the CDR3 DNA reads TGCAGTGCGAGATCCCCCAACGGGTACTACGAGCAGTACTTC. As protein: CSARSPNGYYEQYF.

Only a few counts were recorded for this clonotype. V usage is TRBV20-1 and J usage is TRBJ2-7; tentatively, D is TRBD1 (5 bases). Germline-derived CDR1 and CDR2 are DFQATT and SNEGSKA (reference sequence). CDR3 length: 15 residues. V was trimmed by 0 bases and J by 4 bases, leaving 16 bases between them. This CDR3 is CSARDLSGHAYEQYF. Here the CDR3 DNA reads TGCAGTGCTAGAGATCTGTCAGGGCATGCTTACGAGCAGTACTTC.

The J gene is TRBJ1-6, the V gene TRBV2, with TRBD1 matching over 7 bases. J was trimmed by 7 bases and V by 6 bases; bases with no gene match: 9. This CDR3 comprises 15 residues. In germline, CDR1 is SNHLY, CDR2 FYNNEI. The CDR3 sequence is CASRPSTGENSPLHF. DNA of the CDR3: TGTGCCAGCAGACCCAGTACAGGGGAGAATTCACCCCTCCACTTT.